The present TCR beta chain was sequenced within a study of T-cell memory formation after mild COVID-19. Study results and caveats: From day 15 to 85, contracting clones were balanced between CD4 and CD8, whereas later expanders leaned toward CD4+. There was no confirmation that second-wave clones peaking on day 37 were SARS-CoV-2 specific.

CDR3 length: 15 residues. Germline V CDR1 and CDR2: SNHLY, FYNNEI. Trimming removed 2 bases at V and 5 bases at J, with 15 bases between. MiXCR, applied by TCRdb to the 5' RACE reads, yields one record per CDR3 protein. The sample shows about 320,000 distinct CDR3 sequences, 13% to 15% of them seen only once. Regarding this clonotype: As yet, its antigen is unknown.

The source material was PBMCs or a T cell subset sorted from them (not recorded which). The origin of this receptor is a young man who had mild COVID-19 (a few samples of this study predate the infection). Cell type and time point are not known. The chain has TRBV2 and TRBJ2-5; perhaps TRBD2 as D (5 bases). The CDR3 coding sequence is TGTGCCAGCAGTGAAAATTTTGGGGAGTCGGAGACCCAGTACTTC. This translates into CASSENFGESETQYF. The full variable domain, its missing parts supplied by reference TRBV2 and TRBJ2-5, is EPEVTQTPSHQVTQMGQEVILRCVPISNHLYFYWYRQILGQKVEFLVSFYNNEISEKSEIFDDQFSVERPDGSNFTLKIRSTKLEDSAMYFCASSENFGESETQYFGPGTRLLVL.